This entry lists 25 T cell receptor beta chains sequenced from one sample in a study of control samples from healthy donors and cancer patients. Assay: immunoSEQ multiplex PCR; the TCRdb copy retains only in-frame clones and omits some. The table shows approximately 120,000 clones, with approximately 89% occurring only once. The sample consisted of blood. The source of these receptors is a man in his 60s in good health.

DNA for the CDR3: TGTGCCACCTCATCTACATGGCCCGGTGAAGCTTTCTTT. This codes for CATSSTWPGEAFF. The rearrangement links TRBV28 to TRBJ1-1; D is unresolved. The length of the CDR3 is 13 residues. Per the germline V gene, CDR1 is MDHEN and CDR2 is SYDVKM. Trimming removed 10 bases at V and 7 bases at J, with 19 bases between.

With respect to this clone: Additional DNA sequences in this sample encode the identical CDR3. The gene calls are TRBV7-9 and TRBJ1-1; D may be TRBD1 (5 bases). The CDR3 consists of 13 residues. The germline CDR1 and CDR2 sequences are SEHNR and FQNEAQ (reference sequence). V shed 1 base and J shed 4 bases, with 7 bases lying between them. This CDR3 is CASSLGGTTEAFF. In DNA, the CDR3 is TGTGCCAGCAGCTTAGGAGGGACCACTGAAGCTTTCTTT.

This clone turned up a few times. V usage is TRBV3-1 (or the pseudogene TRBV3-2) and J usage is TRBJ1-1, with D unresolved. The CDR3 consists of 15 residues. From germline, CDR1 is LGHDT and CDR2 YNNKEL (reference sequence). V was pared by 2 bases and J by 4 bases, with 14 bases between. The CDR3 DNA is TGTGCCAGCAGCCAAAATGAGGGCAGGAGCACTGAAGCTTTCTTT. It translates to CASSQNEGRSTEAFF.

In this sample, this clone turned up once. The chain employs TRBV2 and TRBJ1-2; TRBD1 agrees at 10 bases. The V gene end was trimmed by 6 bases and the J gene end by 6 bases; junction bases not matched to a gene: 4. The CDR3 spans 13 residues. Germline assignment: CDR1 SNHLY and CDR2 FYNNEI. The CDR3 loop reads CASRRTGGDGYTF. Written as DNA, the CDR3 is TGTGCCAGCAGGAGGACAGGGGGGGATGGCTACACCTTC.

Only a few counts were recorded for this clone. This chain's CDR3 is CASSPTGTYEQYF. The CDR3 nucleotides are TGTGCCAGCAGCCCGACAGGTACCTACGAGCAGTACTTC. V and J are TRBV5-4 and TRBJ2-7, with a weak D call TRBD1 (6 bases). From germline, CDR1 is SGHNT and CDR2 YYREEE (reference sequence). V lost 4 bases to trimming and J lost 2 bases, with 10 bases between them. The CDR3 consists of 13 residues. Full variable domain (rest looked up from reference TRBV5-4 and TRBJ2-7): ETGVTQSPTHLIKTRGQQVTLRCSSQSGHNTVSWYQQALGQGPQFIFQYYREEENGRGNFPPRFSGLQFPNYSSELNVNALELDDSALYLCASSPTGTYEQYFGPGTRLTVT.

The chain links TRBV11-2 to TRBJ2-1; possible D gene TRBD2, 5 bases. The CDR3 is 14 amino acids. The V end was cut by 5 bases, the J end by 5 bases, with 13 bases between. Germline V gives CDR1 SGHAT, CDR2 FQNNGV. The CDR3 DNA reads as TGTGCCAGCAGCGCGGGTCACGAGAACAATGAGCAGTTCTTC. It codes for CASSAGHENNEQFF.

CDR3 residues: CASSRLEGATEAFF. The CDR3 region has the DNA TGCGCCAGCAGCCGACTAGAGGGGGCCACTGAAGCTTTCTTT. This chain links TRBV5-1 with TRBJ1-1; 7 positions agree with TRBD1. V was pared by 4 bases and J by 4 bases, with 7 bases of the junction left unmatched. Looked up from germline, CDR1 is SGHRS and CDR2 is YFSETQ. This CDR3 comprises 14 residues.

The sample holds one count of this clone. This chain uses TRBV2 with TRBJ1-4, with no clear D. Germline CDR1 is SNHLY and CDR2 is FYNNEI. The CDR3 runs 13 residues. V was clipped by 7 bases and J by 6 bases, with 12 bases between them. The CDR3 region is CASKPEWHEKLFF. The CDR3 nucleotides read TGTGCCAGCAAGCCGGAATGGCATGAAAAACTGTTTTTT. The full variable domain, with the rest looked up from reference TRBV2 and TRBJ1-4, is EPEVTQTPSHQVTQMGQEVILRCVPISNHLYFYWYRQILGQKVEFLVSFYNNEISEKSEIFDDQFSVERPDGSNFTLKIRSTKLEDSAMYFCASKPEWHEKLFFGSGTQLSVL.

The chain employs TRBV25-1 and TRBJ2-5; TRBD2 aligns across 7 bases. V trimming: 4 bases; J trimming: 7 bases; junction bases outside the gene matches: 12. This CDR3 has 15 residues. Germline CDR1 and CDR2: MGHDK and SYGVNS. The CDR3 bases are TGTGCCAGCAGTGCTACGGGGGGTCCCTGGGGGACCCAGTACTTC. It specifies CASSATGGPWGTQYF. Full variable domain (remainder filled in from reference TRBV25-1 and TRBJ2-5): EADIYQTPRYLVIGTGKKITLECSQTMGHDKMYWYQQDPGMELHLIHYSYGVNSTEKGDLSSESTVSRIRTEHFPLTLESARPSHTSQYLCASSATGGPWGTQYFGPGTRLLVL.

V gene TRBV19 combines with J gene TRBJ2-5; maybe TRBD2 (7 bases). The CDR3 length is 14 residues. The germline CDR1 and CDR2 sequences are LNHDA and SQIVND (reference sequence). Trimming pared 4 bases from V and 5 bases from J, leaving 14 bases between. Written as DNA, the CDR3 is TGTGCCAGTAGTAAGGGGGGGGGCTTGGAGACCCAGTACTTC. It specifies CASSKGGGLETQYF.

The rearrangement joins TRBV12-3 or TRBV12-4 to TRBJ2-5; D not certain. V was clipped by 3 bases and J by 5 bases, with 10 bases between them. This CDR3 contains 13 residues. In DNA, the CDR3 is TGTGCCAGCAGTTTGAGTACCGGGGAGACCCAGTACTTC. Encoded protein: CASSLSTGETQYF.

This clone was seen only once. The chain links TRBV11-2 to TRBJ1-1; weak D call: TRBD1 (5 bases). V gave up 0 bases and J gave up 1 base, with 21 bases separating them. The CDR3 runs 19 residues. Germline CDR1 SGHAT, CDR2 FQNNGV. As DNA, the CDR3 is TGTGCCAGCAGCTTAGATACTCGGCAGGGCGGCGCTAGGAACACTGAAGCTTTCTTT. As protein: CASSLDTRQGGARNTEAFF. Looking up the rest from reference TRBV11-2 and TRBJ1-1 gives the full variable domain: EAGVAQSPRYKIIEKRQSVAFWCNPISGHATLYWYQQILGQGPKLLIQFQNNGVVDDSQLPKDRFSAERLKGVDSTLKIQPAKLEDSAVYLCASSLDTRQGGARNTEAFFGQGTRLTVV.

The rearrangement joins TRBV6-5 to TRBJ1-1; 8 nucleotides align to TRBD1. The CDR3 runs 13 residues. From germline, CDR1 is MNHEY and CDR2 SVGAGI. The trim removed 7 bases at V and 3 bases at J, leaving 4 bases unmatched. The CDR3 DNA sequence: TGTGCCAGCATTACAGGGGGGTACACTGAAGCTTTCTTT. Its protein product is CASITGGYTEAFF.

The chain recombines TRBV24-1 with TRBJ1-5; D not certain. The CDR3 loop spans 15 amino acids. Trimming took 2 bases from V and 3 from J, leaving 10 bases between them. Germline lookup yields CDR1 KGHDR and CDR2 SFDVKD. The CDR3 sequence: CATSDSVSINQPQHF. The CDR3 DNA reads as TGTGCCACCAGTGATTCCGTCAGCATCAATCAGCCCCAGCATTTT.

V gene TRBV19 combines with J gene TRBJ1-5; D is undetermined. The CDR3 totals 15 residues. Trimming left V 3 bases short and J 0 bases short, with 9 bases between. The germline V gene has CDR1 LNHDA and CDR2 SQIVND (reference sequence). The CDR3 sequence: CASSIRPDSNQPQHF. Written as DNA, the CDR3 is TGTGCCAGTAGTATTCGGCCAGATAGCAATCAGCCCCAGCATTTT.

V gene TRBV6-4 combines with J gene TRBJ2-1; D is uncertain. This CDR3 has 15 amino acids. In germline, CDR1 is MRHNA, CDR2 SNTAGT. Trimming took off 0 bases at V and 5 bases at J, with 11 bases between the two ends. CDR3 region: CASSDSVDGHNEQFF. DNA for the CDR3: TGTGCCAGCAGTGACTCAGTAGACGGCCACAATGAGCAGTTCTTC.

The genes are TRBV14 and TRBJ2-1; D not certain. This CDR3 contains 15 residues. Germline-derived CDR1 and CDR2 are SGHDN and FVKESK. Trimming took off 4 bases at V and 5 bases at J, with 15 bases between the two ends. The CDR3 region has the DNA TGTGCCAGCAGCCCTCAGGCGCTACCCGACAATGAGCAGTTCTTC. It is translated as CASSPQALPDNEQFF.

The chain uses TRBV5-3 and TRBJ2-2; 9 bases align to TRBD2. TRBV5-3 is annotated as an ORF whose role is uncertain. The CDR3 contains 15 residues. Germline trimming cut 6 bases from V and 3 bases from J; bases unmatched to any gene: 6. The CDR3 coding sequence is TGTGCCAGAACCCGGGGACTAGCAGACACCGGGGAGCTGTTTTTT. This translates into CARTRGLADTGELFF.

This sequence joins TRBV6-4 and TRBJ1-1, with 8 bases fitting TRBD1. The CDR3 loop spans 14 amino acids. V lost 4 bases and J lost 5; bases outside the gene matches: 6. CDR1 MRHNA and CDR2 SNTAGT come from the germline V gene. This CDR3 is CASSVQGARTEAFF. The CDR3 DNA is TGTGCCAGCAGTGTGCAGGGGGCGAGAACTGAAGCTTTCTTT.

This clone was seen once. This chain links TRBV5-1 with TRBJ1-4; a possible D gene is TRBD1 (6 bases). V was clipped by 5 bases and J by 7 bases, with 15 bases between them. Germline CDR1 SGHRS, CDR2 YFSETQ. This CDR3 region has 14 residues. CDR3 protein: CASSGAGAAEKLFF. The CDR3 region has the DNA TGCGCCAGCAGTGGTGCAGGGGCGGCTGAAAAACTGTTTTTT. The full variable domain, completed using reference TRBV5-1 and TRBJ1-4, is KAGVTQTPRYLIKTRGQQVTLSCSPISGHRSVSWYQQTPGQGLQFLFEYFSETQRNKGNFPGRFSGRQFSNSRSEMNVSTLELGDSALYLCASSGAGAAEKLFFGSGTQLSVL.

The chain combines TRBV27 with TRBJ1-5; D may be TRBD1 (5 bases). The V gene's germline CDR1 is MNHEY and CDR2 SMNVEV (reference sequence). CDR3 length: 18 amino acids. Trimming removed 2 bases at V and 4 bases at J, with 21 bases between. In DNA form, the CDR3 reads TGTGCCAGCAGTTTAAGGGGAGGGTTTGGGACGGAGAATCAGCCCCAGCATTTT. Protein sequence: CASSLRGGFGTENQPQHF.

Only a few counts were recorded for this clone. The chain carries TRBV30 and TRBJ1-4; a weak D match, TRBD1 (5 bases). The CDR3 spans 13 residues. Per the germline V gene, CDR1 is GTSNPN and CDR2 is SVGIG (reference sequence). V lost 3 bases and J 8 bases, leaving 13 bases between the germline ends. The CDR3 here is CAWSGGLGEKLFF. The CDR3 DNA reads as TGTGCCTGGAGCGGGGGTCTGGGGGAAAAACTGTTTTTT.

The gene calls are TRBV12-3 or TRBV12-4 and TRBJ1-2; a weak D match, TRBD1 (6 bases). This CDR3 comprises 12 residues. V was shortened by 3 bases and J by 8 bases, with 10 bases between the two germline ends. The CDR3 bases are TGTGCCAGCAGTTTCGGGACAAGGGGCTACACCTTC. It yields the protein CASSFGTRGYTF.

This CDR3 reads CASSPVGGGTMNTEAFF. In DNA form, the CDR3 reads TGTGCCAGCTCACCCGTCGGCGGAGGCACTATGAACACTGAAGCTTTCTTT. The chain joins TRBV18 to TRBJ1-1; D unresolved. From germline, CDR1 is KGHSH and CDR2 LQKENI. The CDR3 extends over 17 amino acids. The germline V and J ends were trimmed by 3 bases and 0 bases, with 17 bases remaining between them.

The chain has TRBV5-1 and TRBJ2-5; D may be TRBD1 or TRBD2 (5 bases each). The length of the CDR3 is 20 residues. V gave up 5 bases and J gave up 0 bases, with 29 bases separating them. CDR1 and CDR2 from the germline V gene are SGHRS and YFSETQ. CDR3 DNA sequence: TGCGCCAGCAGACCTCAAATAGATACTCCCGGGGCGACGTACCAAGAGACCCAGTACTTC. It translates to CASRPQIDTPGATYQETQYF.